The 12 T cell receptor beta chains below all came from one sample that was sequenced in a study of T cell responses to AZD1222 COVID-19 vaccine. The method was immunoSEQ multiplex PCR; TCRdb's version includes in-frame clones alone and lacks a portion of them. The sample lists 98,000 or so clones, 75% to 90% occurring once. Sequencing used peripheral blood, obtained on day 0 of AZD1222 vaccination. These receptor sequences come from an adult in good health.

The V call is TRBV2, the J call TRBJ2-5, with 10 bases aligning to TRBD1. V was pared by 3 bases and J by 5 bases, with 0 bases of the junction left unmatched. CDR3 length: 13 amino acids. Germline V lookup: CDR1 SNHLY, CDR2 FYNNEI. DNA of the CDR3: TGTGCCAGCAGTGAGGACAGGGGGGAGACCCAGTACTTC. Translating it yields CASSEDRGETQYF.

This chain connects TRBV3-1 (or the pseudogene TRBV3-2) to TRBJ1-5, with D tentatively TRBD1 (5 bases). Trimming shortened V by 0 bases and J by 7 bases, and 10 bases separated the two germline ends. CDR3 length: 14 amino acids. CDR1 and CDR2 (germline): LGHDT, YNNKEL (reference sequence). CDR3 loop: CASSQDWGDQPQHF. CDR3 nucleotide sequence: TGTGCCAGCAGCCAAGATTGGGGGGACCAGCCCCAGCATTTT.

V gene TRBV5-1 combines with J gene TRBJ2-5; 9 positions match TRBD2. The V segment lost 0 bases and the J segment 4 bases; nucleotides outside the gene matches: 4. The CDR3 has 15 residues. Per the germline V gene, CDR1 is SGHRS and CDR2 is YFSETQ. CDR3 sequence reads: CASSLARGGLETQYF. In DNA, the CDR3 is TGCGCCAGCAGCTTGGCGCGGGGGGGCTTAGAGACCCAGTACTTC. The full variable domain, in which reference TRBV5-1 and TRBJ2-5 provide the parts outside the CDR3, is KAGVTQTPRYLIKTRGQQVTLSCSPISGHRSVSWYQQTPGQGLQFLFEYFSETQRNKGNFPGRFSGRQFSNSRSEMNVSTLELGDSALYLCASSLARGGLETQYFGPGTRLLVL.

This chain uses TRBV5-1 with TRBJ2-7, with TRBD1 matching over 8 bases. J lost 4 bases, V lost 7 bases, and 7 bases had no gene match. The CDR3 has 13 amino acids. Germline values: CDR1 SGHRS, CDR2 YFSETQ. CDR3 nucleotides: TGCGCCAGCGGTACAGGGGGAGGTTACGAGCAGTACTTC. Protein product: CASGTGGGYEQYF.

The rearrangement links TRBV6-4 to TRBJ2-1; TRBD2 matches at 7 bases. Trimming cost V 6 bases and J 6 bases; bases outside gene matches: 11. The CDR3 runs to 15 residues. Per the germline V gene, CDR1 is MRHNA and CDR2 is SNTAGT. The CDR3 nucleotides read TGTGCCAGCAGCCCTGGGACTATGCTAGGCAATGAGCAGTTCTTC. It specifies CASSPGTMLGNEQFF.

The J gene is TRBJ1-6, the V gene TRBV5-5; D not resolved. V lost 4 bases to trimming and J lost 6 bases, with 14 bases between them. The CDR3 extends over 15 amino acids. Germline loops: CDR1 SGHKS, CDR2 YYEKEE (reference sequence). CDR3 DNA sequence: TGTGCCAGCAGCCGCCAGGACGGACTTAATTCACCCCTCCACTTT. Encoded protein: CASSRQDGLNSPLHF.

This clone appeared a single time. CDR3 amino acids: CASSTTSYDKNIQYF. As DNA, the CDR3 is TGTGCCAGTAGTACGACTAGTTACGACAAAAACATTCAGTACTTC. The chain links TRBV19 to TRBJ2-4, with D maybe TRBD2 (6 bases). Per the germline V gene, CDR1 is LNHDA and CDR2 is SQIVND (reference sequence). The CDR3 loop spans 15 amino acids. Trimming stripped 4 bases from V and 3 bases from J, with 13 bases between. The full variable domain, rest sourced from reference TRBV19 and TRBJ2-4, is DGGITQSPKYLFRKEGQNVTLSCEQNLNHDAMYWYRQDPGQGLRLIYYSQIVNDFQKGDIAEGYSVSREKKESFPLTVTSAQKNPTAFYLCASSTTSYDKNIQYFGAGTRLSVL.

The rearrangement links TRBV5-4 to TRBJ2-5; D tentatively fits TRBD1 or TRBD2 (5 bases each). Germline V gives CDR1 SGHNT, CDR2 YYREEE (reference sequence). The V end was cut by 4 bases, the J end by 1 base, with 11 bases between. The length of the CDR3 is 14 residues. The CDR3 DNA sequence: TGTGCCAGCAGCCAAGCCGGGGCCCAAGAGACCCAGTACTTC. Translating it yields CASSQAGAQETQYF.

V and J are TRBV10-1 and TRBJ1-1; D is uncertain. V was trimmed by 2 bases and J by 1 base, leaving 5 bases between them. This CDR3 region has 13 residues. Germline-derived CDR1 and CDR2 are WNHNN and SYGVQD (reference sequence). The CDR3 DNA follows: TGCGCCAGCAGTGAGGACGGGAACACTGAAGCTTTCTTT. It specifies CASSEDGNTEAFF.

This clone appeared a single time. The CDR3 bases are TGTGCTAGTGGTTTGGTACTTGGGTCAGGAAGTAATCAGCCCCAGCATTTT. The encoded protein is CASGLVLGSGSNQPQHF. The chain combines TRBV12-5 with TRBJ1-5; the D is unclear. Germline assignment: CDR1 LGHNT and CDR2 FRNRAP. The ends were cut back, 0 bases at V and 4 bases at J, with 16 bases in the middle. This CDR3 comprises 17 residues.

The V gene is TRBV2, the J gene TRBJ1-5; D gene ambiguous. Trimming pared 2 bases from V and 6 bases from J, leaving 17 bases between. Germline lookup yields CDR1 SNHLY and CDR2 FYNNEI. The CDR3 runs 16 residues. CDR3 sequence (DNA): TGTGCCAGCAGTGAAAATAGCCCAATCTTCGGTCAGCCCCAGCATTTT. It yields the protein CASSENSPIFGQPQHF.

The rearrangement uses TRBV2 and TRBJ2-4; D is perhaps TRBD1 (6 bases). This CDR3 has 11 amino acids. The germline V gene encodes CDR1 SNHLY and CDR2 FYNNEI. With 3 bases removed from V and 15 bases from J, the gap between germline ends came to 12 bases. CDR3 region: CASSEKGTTYF. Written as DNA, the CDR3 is TGTGCCAGCAGTGAGAAGGGGACAACGTACTTC.